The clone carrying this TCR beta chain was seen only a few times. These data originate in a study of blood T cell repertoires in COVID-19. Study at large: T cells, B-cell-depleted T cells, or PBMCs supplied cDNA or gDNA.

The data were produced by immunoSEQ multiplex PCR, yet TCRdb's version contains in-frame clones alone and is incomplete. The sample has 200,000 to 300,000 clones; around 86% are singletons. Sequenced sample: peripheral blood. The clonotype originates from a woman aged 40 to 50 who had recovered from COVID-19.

The CDR3 DNA is TGTGCCAGCGGCCTCCTAGCGGGAGTATCAGATACGCAGTATTTT. As protein: CASGLLAGVSDTQYF. The chain is built from TRBV5-4 and TRBJ2-3, with 10 bases identical to TRBD2. V dropped 7 bases and J dropped 4; count of bases not matched to a gene: 9. This CDR3 region has 15 residues. Germline V CDR1 and CDR2: SGHNT, YYREEE (reference sequence).